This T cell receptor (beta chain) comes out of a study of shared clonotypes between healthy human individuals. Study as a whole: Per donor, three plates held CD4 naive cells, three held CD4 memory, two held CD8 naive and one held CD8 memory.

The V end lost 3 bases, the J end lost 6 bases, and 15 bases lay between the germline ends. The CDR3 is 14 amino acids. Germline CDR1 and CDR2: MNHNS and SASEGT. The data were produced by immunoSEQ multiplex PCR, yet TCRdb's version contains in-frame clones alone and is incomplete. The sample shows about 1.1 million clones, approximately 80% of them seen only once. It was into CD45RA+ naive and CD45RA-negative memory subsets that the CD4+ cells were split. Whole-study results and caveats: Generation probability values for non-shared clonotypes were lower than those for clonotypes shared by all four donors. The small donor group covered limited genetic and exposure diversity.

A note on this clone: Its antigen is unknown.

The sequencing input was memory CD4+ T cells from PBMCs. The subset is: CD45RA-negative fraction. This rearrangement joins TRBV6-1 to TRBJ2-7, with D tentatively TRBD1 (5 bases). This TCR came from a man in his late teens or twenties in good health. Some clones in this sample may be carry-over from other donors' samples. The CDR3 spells CASSDKGSPLEQYF. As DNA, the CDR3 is TGTGCCAGCAGTGACAAGGGGTCCCCCCTCGAGCAGTACTTC.